This T cell receptor (beta chain) stems from a study of human T cells and chemical hapten exposure. Background on the study: Patients additionally received therapeutic doses of diphenylcyclopropenone on the scalp once a week, and this continued throughout the approximately 26-week study. Mostly female patients had alopecia areata, totalis or universalis. Study findings and constraints: TCRs above 1 in 1000 frequency stayed constant with DPC sensitization. Patch test score showed a positive correlation with PT1 expanded TCR counts.

This clonotype was seen a few times. Its target is unknown. The CDR3 length is 15 residues. Germline lookup yields CDR1 MNHEY and CDR2 SMNVEV (reference sequence). V gave up 2 bases and J gave up 5 bases; unmatched junction bases: 7. Sample time point: patch test 1, 2 weeks after DPC sensitization. Treatment noted: therapeutic diphenylcyclopropenone sensitization with weekly scalp DPC. From the RACE reads, TCRdb called clonotypes with MiXCR, one entry per CDR3 protein. The top ten hold about 0.9% of the sample, which has about 120,000 distinct CDR3 sequences, roughly an eighth seen once. Sequencing was performed on whole blood, taken in connection with sensitization to the hapten diphenylcyclopropenone (DPC). The receptor's source is a man between 18 and 29 years old with alopecia areata. Some clones in this sample may be carry-over from other donors' samples. The chain is built from TRBV27 and TRBJ2-7; 9 nucleotides match TRBD1. Here the CDR3 DNA reads TGTGCCAGCAGTTTAGGGACAGGGAGGCGCAACGAGCAGTACTTC. Protein: CASSLGTGRRNEQYF.